The 32 T cell receptor beta chains given below trace back to one sample, sequenced in a study of T cells in narcolepsy. Libraries were prepared by immunoSEQ multiplex PCR; TCRdb keeps only in-frame clonotypes and omits some of them. In the table there are fewer than 40,000 clones, under 85% of which are singletons. The sequenced sample consisted of CD45RA- memory CD4+ T cells from PBMCs. The receptors derive from a human donor with narcolepsy.

The chain recombines TRBV5-4 with TRBJ1-2; no clear D gene. Germline lookup yields CDR1 SGHNT and CDR2 YYREEE (reference sequence). The ends were cut back, 2 bases at V and 10 bases at J, with 9 bases in the middle. The CDR3 covers 11 residues. DNA of the CDR3: TGTGCCAGCAGCTTTGTACAGATCTACACCTTC. Encoded protein: CASSFVQIYTF.

The chain employs TRBV23-1 and TRBJ1-2; a possible D gene is TRBD1 (5 bases). TRBV23-1 counts as an open reading frame of uncertain function. The CDR3 runs to 17 residues. The ends were cut back, 4 bases at V and 1 base at J, with 19 bases in the middle. In nucleotides, the CDR3 is TGCGCCAGCAGTCCTAAAGTTCAGGGAGCTTTTAACTATGGCTACACCTTC. Translated, it gives CASSPKVQGAFNYGYTF.

The genes are TRBV6-1 and TRBJ1-2; 7 bases fit TRBD1. V lost 4 bases to trimming and J lost 7 bases; unmatched junction nucleotides: 15. CDR1 is MNHNS, CDR2 SASEGT, per germline. There are 16 residues in the CDR3. DNA of the CDR3: TGTGCCAGCAGTGGGGTCTCGACAGGGCCTAGGGTTGGCTACACCTTC. As protein: CASSGVSTGPRVGYTF.

The chain is built from TRBV27 and TRBJ1-1; no clear D. From germline, CDR1 is MNHEY and CDR2 SMNVEV (reference sequence). This CDR3 has 13 amino acids. The V gene lost 5 bases and the J gene lost 9 bases, with 16 bases spanning the gap. Here the CDR3 reads CASSPAWGDKAFF. The DNA of the CDR3 is TGTGCCAGCAGTCCGGCGTGGGGAGATAAAGCTTTCTTT.

This clone showed up just a few times. This chain uses TRBV10-3 with TRBJ2-7; 8 bases fit TRBD1. The CDR3 has 15 amino acids. V was pared by 4 bases and J by 5 bases, with 10 bases of the junction left unmatched. Germline CDR1 is ENHRY and CDR2 is SYGVKD. In DNA, the CDR3 is TGTGCCATCAGTGCGGAGGACAGGGCGATCCACGAGCAGTACTTC. Its protein product is CAISAEDRAIHEQYF.

V gene TRBV14 combines with J gene TRBJ2-7; no definite D call. This CDR3 comprises 13 residues. The V and J ends lost 0 bases and 9 bases respectively, with 12 bases between them. The germline V gene encodes CDR1 SGHDN and CDR2 FVKESK. This CDR3 is CASSQDLDAPQYF. CDR3 nucleotides: TGTGCCAGCAGCCAAGATTTGGACGCACCGCAGTACTTC.

This chain uses TRBV19 with TRBJ2-7, with 7 bases matching TRBD1. V lost 3 bases, J lost 0 bases, and 5 bases stayed unmatched. Germline V gives CDR1 LNHDA, CDR2 SQIVND (reference sequence). The CDR3 runs to 15 residues. The CDR3 region has the DNA TGTGCCAGTAGTATCCTTACAGGGGCCTCCTACGAGCAGTACTTC. Translation: CASSILTGASYEQYF.

The J gene is TRBJ1-4, the V gene TRBV30; D is unclear. The CDR3 has 11 amino acids. Germline CDR1 and CDR2: GTSNPN and SVGIG (reference sequence). Trimming took 4 bases from V and 5 from J, leaving 5 bases between them. The CDR3 nucleotides read TGTGCCTGGAATAGGAATGAAAAACTGTTTTTT. This translates into CAWNRNEKLFF.

This clone turned up a few times. The chain carries TRBV19 and TRBJ1-1, with a tentative D call TRBD1 (5 bases). The CDR3 is 13 amino acids. Germline CDR1 and CDR2: LNHDA and SQIVND (reference sequence). Trimming pared 10 bases from V and 11 bases from J, leaving 23 bases between. The CDR3 spells CATLPGPAERAFF. The CDR3, as DNA: TGTGCCACCCTCCCGGGGCCAGCAGAGAGGGCTTTCTTT.

The genes are TRBV5-1 and TRBJ2-5, with D possibly called TRBD1 or TRBD2 (6 bases each). The V gene's germline CDR1 is SGHRS and CDR2 YFSETQ. The CDR3 is 15 residues long. The V end was cut by 4 bases, the J end by 5 bases, with 18 bases between. The CDR3 spells CASSSGVQGRETQYF. The CDR3 bases are TGCGCCAGCAGCAGTGGGGTGCAGGGGAGGGAGACCCAGTACTTC.

This sequence joins TRBV6-5 and TRBJ1-5; D not certain. With 0 bases removed from V and 7 bases from J, the gap between germline ends came to 13 bases. Germline V lookup: CDR1 MNHEY, CDR2 SVGAGI. The CDR3 runs 15 residues. The CDR3 reads CASSYSGESGQPQHF. The CDR3 region has the DNA TGTGCCAGCAGTTACTCAGGTGAAAGCGGGCAGCCCCAGCATTTT.

This clone was detected once. CDR3 loop: CASSNEGGQGETQYF. CDR3 nucleotide sequence: TGTGCCAGTAGCAATGAGGGCGGACAGGGGGAGACCCAGTACTTC. The chain has TRBV19 and TRBJ2-5; 9 bases align to TRBD1. J was trimmed by 5 bases and V by 6 bases; bases with no gene match: 10. The germline gives CDR1 LNHDA, CDR2 SQIVND (reference sequence). The CDR3 runs 15 residues.

V is TRBV11-3 and J is TRBJ2-2; D not certain. V shed 1 base and J shed 4 bases, with 16 bases lying between them. The CDR3 has 17 amino acids. From germline, CDR1 is SGHNT and CDR2 YENEEA. The CDR3 loop reads CASSLVSDTIGTGELFF. In DNA, the CDR3 is TGTGCCAGCAGCTTAGTTTCAGACACTATTGGCACCGGGGAGCTGTTTTTT. Full variable domain (remainder filled in from reference TRBV11-3 and TRBJ2-2): EAGVVQSPRYKIIEKKQPVAFWCNPISGHNTLYWYLQNLGQGPELLIRYENEEAVDDSQLPKDRFSAERLKGVDSTLKIQPAELGDSAVYLCASSLVSDTIGTGELFFGEGSRLTVL.

On this clone itself: This CDR3 is also generated by other DNA sequences in the sample. The chain combines TRBV30 with TRBJ1-6, with D hard to call. Trimming shortened V by 3 bases and J by 0 bases, and 6 bases separated the two germline ends. Per germline, CDR1 GTSNPN and CDR2 SVGIG (reference sequence). CDR3 length equals 14 residues. CDR3 sequence: CAWSPSSYNSPLHF. The CDR3 nucleotides read TGTGCCTGGAGCCCGAGCTCCTATAATTCACCCCTCCACTTT.

The CDR3 is CASRMDNPNTEAFF. In DNA form, the CDR3 reads TGTGCAAGTCGCATGGACAACCCGAACACTGAAGCTTTCTTT. This chain connects TRBV12-2 to TRBJ1-1; the table names TRBD1, a call not compared with the DNA. TRBV12-2 is a known pseudogene. This CDR3 has 14 amino acids.

The V and J genes are TRBV29-1 and TRBJ2-2; TRBD1 might be the D (7 bases). The V gene's germline CDR1 is SQVTM and CDR2 ANQGSEA. The CDR3 is made up of 15 amino acids. Trimming took 5 bases from V and 3 from J, leaving 16 bases between them. CDR3 coding DNA: TGCAGCGTTTGGACAGGAGGGCGGGACACCGGGGAGCTGTTTTTT. It yields the protein CSVWTGGRDTGELFF.

The CDR3 spells CASSLAVTGKTDTQYF. CDR3 in DNA: TGTGCCAGCAGCTTGGCTGTGACAGGGAAAACAGATACGCAGTATTTT. This sequence joins TRBV5-4 and TRBJ2-3, with TRBD1 identical over 7 bases. Germline assignment: CDR1 SGHNT and CDR2 YYREEE (reference sequence). This CDR3 spans 16 amino acids. V trimming: 0 bases; J trimming: 3 bases; junction bases outside the gene matches: 7.

This clone has just a few counts. The chain couples TRBV5-1 to TRBJ2-7; TRBD2 might be the D (7 bases). Trimming left V 4 bases short and J 6 bases short, with 20 bases between. The CDR3 extends over 15 amino acids. Germline CDR1 and CDR2: SGHRS and YFSETQ. Here the CDR3 DNA reads TGCGCCAGCAGCCCCTATCGGGGGGCTGTCGGCGAGCAGTACTTC. It specifies CASSPYRGAVGEQYF.

This clone was counted once. A read error may produce the germline difference seen at one junction end. The same CDR3 is also encoded by other DNA sequences in this sample. This chain links TRBV5-6 with TRBJ1-1, with D perhaps TRBD1 (5 bases). Germline lookup yields CDR1 SGHDT and CDR2 YYEEEE. The CDR3 has 16 residues. CDR3 in amino acids: CASSPDPGPRNTEAFF. The CDR3 DNA reads as TGTGCCAGCAGCCCGGACCCAGGGCCCAGAAACACTGAAGCCTTCTTT.

This chain uses TRBV7-8 with TRBJ1-4, with D possibly being TRBD1 (5 bases). The germline V and J ends were trimmed by 5 bases and 8 bases, with 21 bases remaining between them. The CDR3 sequence is 16 residues long. Germline lookup yields CDR1 SGHVS and CDR2 FQNEAQ. The CDR3 here is CASSPSSGRVGEKLFF. The CDR3 region has the DNA TGTGCCAGCAGCCCGAGTAGTGGCAGGGTCGGGGAAAAACTGTTTTTT.

This clone was recorded only once. An end of the junction does not agree with germline; a read error may underlie this. CDR3 region: CASSLQLAGAQGELFF. The CDR3 region has the DNA TGTGCTAGCAGCCTCCAACTAGCGGGGGCACAGGGGGAGCTGTTTTTT. The chain couples TRBV7-7 to TRBJ2-2, with 11 bases identical to TRBD2. This CDR3 region has 16 residues. CDR1 SSHAT and CDR2 FNYEAQ come from the germline V gene (reference sequence).

The V call is TRBV29-1, the J call TRBJ1-2; 7 nucleotides line up with TRBD1. CDR3 length: 12 amino acids. V shed 7 bases and J 4 bases; nucleotides not matched to a gene: 6. Germline loops: CDR1 SQVTM, CDR2 ANQGSEA. The CDR3 DNA sequence: TGCAGCGCTCCTACAGGGGCCTATGGCTACACCTTC. It codes for CSAPTGAYGYTF.

The chain recombines TRBV23-1 with TRBJ1-2, with D maybe TRBD1 (5 bases). TRBV23-1 is noted as an ORF with a role that remains uncertain. The CDR3 covers 19 residues. Trimming left V 3 bases short and J 7 bases short, with 30 bases between. The CDR3 here is CASSQGWGGPTTIWGGYTF. DNA of the CDR3: TGCGCCAGCAGTCAGGGTTGGGGGGGTCCAACAACGATCTGGGGTGGCTACACCTTC.

The V gene is TRBV11-3, the J gene TRBJ2-3, with a possible D match to TRBD1 (6 bases). Trimming left V 5 bases short and J 6 bases short, with 12 bases between. The length of the CDR3 is 13 residues. Germline values: CDR1 SGHNT, CDR2 YENEEA. CDR3 loop: CASSNTGPDTQYF. The CDR3 DNA follows: TGTGCCAGCAGCAACACAGGGCCGGATACGCAGTATTTT.

In DNA form, the CDR3 reads TGCGCCAGCAGTGAATGGGTATCAGGGACAGTTTGCAATCAGCCCCAGCATTTT. It codes for CASSEWVSGTVCNQPQHF. The V gene is TRBV10-1, the J gene TRBJ1-5; 7 positions match TRBD1. The CDR3 contains 18 residues. V trimming: 3 bases; J trimming: 2 bases; junction bases outside the gene matches: 13. Germline lookup yields CDR1 WNHNN and CDR2 SYGVQD (reference sequence).

The rearrangement joins TRBV4-1 to TRBJ1-2; 7 nucleotides agree with TRBD1. Unmatched junction bases numbered 6, after V lost 1 base and J lost 4 bases. Per the germline V gene, CDR1 is MGHRA and CDR2 is YSYEKL. CDR3 length: 15 amino acids. The CDR3 DNA is TGCGCCAGCAGCCAAGGACGAGGGGGCGCCTATGGCTACACCTTC. Translated, it gives CASSQGRGGAYGYTF.

The chain joins TRBV19 to TRBJ1-1; D not resolved. The CDR3 spans 12 residues. Trimming removed 7 bases at V and 4 bases at J, with 10 bases between. CDR1 LNHDA and CDR2 SQIVND come from the germline V gene (reference sequence). The CDR3 nucleotides are TGTGCCAGTAAATACTTAGGCACTGAAGCTTTCTTT. It codes for CASKYLGTEAFF.

The chain joins TRBV5-1 to TRBJ2-2; 9 bases line up with TRBD1. Germline CDR1 is SGHRS and CDR2 is YFSETQ. CDR3 length: 17 residues. Unmatched junction bases numbered 5, after V lost 0 bases and J lost 2 bases. The CDR3, as DNA: TGCGCCAGCAGCTTGGCCATAACAGGGGGCAACACCGGGGAGCTGTTTTTT. Encoded protein: CASSLAITGGNTGELFF.

The chain carries TRBV19 and TRBJ1-1, with 7 nucleotides matching TRBD1. The CDR3 loop spans 13 amino acids. J gave up 4 bases and V 6 bases, and 5 bases lay outside the gene matches. Germline CDR1 reads LNHDA; CDR2 reads SQIVND (reference sequence). The CDR3, as DNA: TGTGCCAGTAGGCCGCAGGGGGGCACTGAAGCTTTCTTT. Translation: CASRPQGGTEAFF. Variable domain in full (rest from reference TRBV19 and TRBJ1-1): DGGITQSPKYLFRKEGQNVTLSCEQNLNHDAMYWYRQDPGQGLRLIYYSQIVNDFQKGDIAEGYSVSREKKESFPLTVTSAQKNPTAFYLCASRPQGGTEAFFGQGTRLTVV.

The chain uses TRBV5-6 and TRBJ1-5, with a weak D call TRBD1 (6 bases). CDR3 size: 16 residues. Germline loops: CDR1 SGHDT, CDR2 YYEEEE. Trimming removed 4 bases at V and 4 bases at J, with 18 bases between. CDR3 sequence reads: CASSTSQGLPNQPQHF. CDR3 bases: TGTGCCAGCAGCACTTCCCAGGGGCTCCCTAATCAGCCCCAGCATTTT.

This sequence joins TRBV7-2 and TRBJ1-6; no firm D call. The CDR3 extends over 15 amino acids. Trimming stripped 2 bases from V and 7 bases from J, with 12 bases between. Germline CDR1 SGHTA, CDR2 FQGNSA. DNA of the CDR3: TGTGCCAGCAGCTTATCGGCCACAAGAAATTCACCCCTCCACTTT. It is translated as CASSLSATRNSPLHF.

The CDR3 DNA sequence: TGTGCCTCTAGGACAGGATACTCCTACGAGCAGTACTTC. Protein: CASRTGYSYEQYF. J is TRBJ2-7 and V is TRBV30; TRBD1 agrees at 7 bases. Germline loops: CDR1 GTSNPN, CDR2 SVGIG (reference sequence). CDR3 length equals 13 residues. J was trimmed by 0 bases and V by 7 bases; bases with no gene match: 6. The entire variable domain, with the rest obtained from reference TRBV30 and TRBJ2-7, is as follows: SQTIHQWPATLVQPVGSPLSLECTVEGTSNPNLYWYRQAAGRGLQLLFYSVGIGQISSEVPQNLSASRPQDRQFILSSKKLLLSDSGFYLCASRTGYSYEQYFGPGTRLTVT.